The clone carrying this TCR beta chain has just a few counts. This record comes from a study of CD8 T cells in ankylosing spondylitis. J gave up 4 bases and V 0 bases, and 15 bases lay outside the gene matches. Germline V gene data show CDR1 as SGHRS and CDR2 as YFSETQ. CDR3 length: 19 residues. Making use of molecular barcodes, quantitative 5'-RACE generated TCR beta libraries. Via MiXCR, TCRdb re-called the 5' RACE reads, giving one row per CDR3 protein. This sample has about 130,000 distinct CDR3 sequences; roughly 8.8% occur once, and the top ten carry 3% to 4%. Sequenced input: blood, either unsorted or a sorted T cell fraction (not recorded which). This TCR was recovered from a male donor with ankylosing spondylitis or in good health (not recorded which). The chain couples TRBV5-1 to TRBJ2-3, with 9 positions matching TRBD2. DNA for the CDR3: TGCGCCAGCAGCTTGGAAAGGTGGGCGGGAGGGCCTATGGCAGATACGCAGTATTTT. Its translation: CASSLERWAGGPMADTQYF.